This T cell receptor (beta chain) was sequenced during a study of T cell responses to AZD1222 COVID-19 vaccine. Findings of the study overall: Following two doses of AZD1222, Spike-specific TCR breadth and depth rose.

Only in-frame clones appear in the TCRdb table, and some are missing; sequencing was by immunoSEQ multiplex PCR. The sample yields 200,000 or so clones, 85% to 90% seen once. On this clone: Its antigen is undetermined.

This receptor was obtained from an adult in good health. The source was peripheral blood, collected on day 0 of AZD1222 vaccination.

The CDR3 bases are TGTGCCAGCTGCGATTCCGCGGGACAGGGATATTCACCCCTCCACTTT. As protein: CASCDSAGQGYSPLHF. The gene calls are TRBV2 and TRBJ1-6; the match to TRBD1 covers 9 bases. The CDR3 runs to 16 residues. CDR1 and CDR2 (germline): SNHLY, FYNNEI. V was clipped by 8 bases and J by 8 bases; unmatched bases: 13.